A selection of T cell receptor beta chains follows, all from one sample in a study of blood T cell repertoires in COVID-19. TCRdb keeps only in-frame clones here, not all; method: immunoSEQ multiplex PCR. Of about 300,000 clones in the sample, nearly 90% were seen once. The sample consisted of PBMCs or T cells enriched from blood (not recorded which). These receptors all stem from a woman aged 25 to 45 who had recovered from COVID-19. The CDR3 runs from the conserved cysteine through the conserved F or W. Each record gives: D gene, clone size, J gene, V gene, CDR3 protein, CDR3 DNA. The D gene is left open where the match is weak. Size values are once, few and many counts, or a class for expanded clones, and some rows have none.

D: NA; size: NA; J: TRBJ1-2; V: TRBV18; CDR3: CASSPLSEGVDYGYTF; DNA: TGTGCCAGCTCACCCCTATCTGAGGGTGTCGACTATGGCTACACCTTC
D: TRBD1; size: NA; J: TRBJ1-1; V: TRBV4-1; CDR3: CASGTGNTEAFF; DNA: TGCGCCAGCGGGACAGGGAACACTGAAGCTTTCTTT
D: TRBD1; size: NA; J: TRBJ1-2; V: TRBV5-4; CDR3: CASSLVAGGLDGYTF; DNA: TGTGCCAGCAGCTTGGTGGCAGGGGGATTGGATGGCTACACCTTC
D: NA; size: NA; J: TRBJ1-5; V: TRBV30; CDR3: CAWSLGTSTVNQPQHF; DNA: TGTGCCTGGAGTCTCGGGACATCCACCGTCAATCAGCCCCAGCATTTT
D: NA; size: NA; J: TRBJ2-6; V: TRBV7-9; CDR3: CASDLRDGGSGANVLTF; DNA: TGTGCCAGCGATCTGCGGGACGGAGGCTCTGGGGCCAACGTCCTGACTTTC
D: NA; size: NA; J: TRBJ1-3; V: TRBV30; CDR3: CAWNRPGNTIYF; DNA: TGTGCCTGGAACAGACCTGGAAACACCATATATTTT
D: TRBD1; size: NA; J: TRBJ1-2; V: TRBV5-1; CDR3: CASNPGGGSYGYTF; DNA: TGCGCCAGCAATCCGGGAGGGGGCAGCTATGGCTACACCTTC
D: NA; size: few; J: TRBJ1-1; V: TRBV2; CDR3: CASSVRGVGGEAFF; DNA: TGTGCCAGCAGTGTTCGGGGGGTGGGCGGTGAAGCTTTCTTT
D: NA; size: NA; J: TRBJ1-1; V: TRBV5-5; CDR3: CASTRQGPQNTEAFF; DNA: TGTGCCAGCACCCGCCAGGGGCCGCAGAACACTGAAGCTTTCTTT
D: TRBD1; size: NA; J: TRBJ1-2; V: TRBV11-2; CDR3: CASSTTGFGYGYTF; DNA: TGTGCCAGCAGCACGACAGGGTTTGGGTATGGCTACACCTTC
D: TRBD1; size: NA; J: TRBJ2-1; V: TRBV9; CDR3: CASSPSPRTGTGFEEQFF; DNA: TGTGCCAGCAGCCCTTCACCCCGGACCGGGACAGGGTTTGAGGAGCAGTTCTTC
D: NA; size: NA; J: TRBJ1-1; V: TRBV11-2; CDR3: CASSLVAGINTEAFF; DNA: TGTGCCAGCAGCTTAGTGGCAGGTATAAACACTGAAGCTTTCTTT
D: NA; size: NA; J: TRBJ2-5; V: TRBV7-2; CDR3: CASSRGRSGVETQYF; DNA: TGTGCCAGCAGCCGTGGGAGGAGTGGGGTAGAGACCCAGTACTTC
D: TRBD2; size: NA; J: TRBJ2-5; V: TRBV28; CDR3: CASSSPGTSLETQYF; DNA: TGTGCCAGCAGTTCCCCCGGGACTAGTTTAGAGACCCAGTACTTC
D: TRBD2; size: NA; J: TRBJ2-1; V: TRBV7-9; CDR3: CASSHPSGAGDEQFF; DNA: TGTGCCAGCAGCCACCCTAGCGGGGCCGGGGATGAGCAGTTCTTC
D: NA; size: NA; J: TRBJ2-2; V: TRBV19; CDR3: CASSTGPGYTGELFF; DNA: TGTGCCAGTAGTACCGGCCCAGGGTATACCGGGGAGCTGTTTTTT
D: TRBD1; size: NA; J: TRBJ1-1; V: TRBV15; CDR3: CATSRVTGQGGTEAFF; DNA: TGTGCCACCAGCAGAGTAACGGGACAGGGAGGAACTGAAGCTTTCTTT
D: NA; size: NA; J: TRBJ2-7; V: TRBV13; CDR3: CASSLTGYEQYF; DNA: TGTGCCAGCAGCTTAACCGGCTACGAGCAGTACTTC
D: NA; size: NA; J: TRBJ2-3; V: TRBV29-1; CDR3: CSVVGRSDTQYF; DNA: TGCAGCGTTGTTGGGAGATCGGATACGCAGTATTTT
D: NA; size: NA; J: TRBJ1-5; V: TRBV6-1; CDR3: CASSEASGRQPQHF; DNA: TGTGCCAGCAGTGAAGCCTCCGGGAGACAGCCCCAGCATTTT
D: TRBD2; size: NA; J: TRBJ2-7; V: TRBV5-5; CDR3: CASSLGKRGAYEQYF; DNA: TGTGCCAGCAGCTTGGGGAAGCGGGGGGCCTACGAGCAGTACTTC
D: TRBD2; size: NA; J: TRBJ2-5; V: TRBV3-1/TRBV3-2; CDR3: CASRGRGGQETQYF; DNA: TGTGCCAGCAGGGGACGGGGGGGCCAAGAGACCCAGTACTTC
D: TRBD1; size: NA; J: TRBJ1-2; V: TRBV5-6; CDR3: CASSLVGGAGYGYTF; DNA: TGTGCCAGCAGCTTGGTAGGGGGCGCGGGCTATGGCTACACCTTC
D: NA; size: NA; J: TRBJ2-3; V: TRBV6-1; CDR3: CASSEVQVTDTQYF; DNA: TGTGCCAGCAGTGAAGTTCAGGTCACAGATACGCAGTATTTT
D: TRBD1; size: few; J: TRBJ2-7; V: TRBV4-1; CDR3: CASSRGTGGSYEQYF; DNA: TGCGCCAGCAGCCGGGGGACAGGGGGCTCCTACGAGCAGTACTTC
D: TRBD1; size: NA; J: TRBJ2-7; V: TRBV13; CDR3: CASSSALRGQYEQYF; DNA: TGTGCCAGCAGCTCCGCGCTAAGGGGGCAGTACGAGCAGTACTTC
D: NA; size: few; J: TRBJ2-7; V: TRBV2; CDR3: CASSKGGQAYEQYF; DNA: TGTGCCAGCAGCAAAGGGGGACAAGCCTACGAGCAGTACTTC
D: NA; size: NA; J: TRBJ1-6; V: TRBV6-5; CDR3: CASSFQGRGSPLHF; DNA: TGTGCCAGCAGTTTCCAGGGGAGGGGTTCACCCCTCCACTTT
D: TRBD2; size: NA; J: TRBJ2-7; V: TRBV30; CDR3: CAWSGKRGRDYEQYF; DNA: TGTGCCTGGAGTGGAAAACGCGGGAGAGACTACGAGCAGTACTTC
D: NA; size: once; J: TRBJ2-3; V: TRBV9; CDR3: CASSVSDRPTDTQYF; DNA: TGTGCCAGCAGCGTTAGTGACAGACCCACAGATACGCAGTATTTT
D: TRBD1; size: once; J: TRBJ1-5; V: TRBV2; CDR3: CASSARVTGNQPQHF; DNA: TGTGCCAGCAGTGCAAGGGTGACAGGGAATCAGCCCCAGCATTTT
D: TRBD1; size: NA; J: TRBJ2-5; V: TRBV5-1; CDR3: CASSLGGTGGAETQYF; DNA: TGCGCCAGCAGCTTGGGTGGGACAGGGGGCGCAGAGACCCAGTACTTC
D: TRBD1; size: NA; J: TRBJ2-7; V: TRBV10-3; CDR3: CAIRDDRGHGEQYF; DNA: TGTGCCATCAGAGACGACAGGGGCCATGGCGAGCAGTACTTC
D: NA; size: NA; J: TRBJ1-1; V: TRBV7-8; CDR3: CASSLVPGSTEAFF; DNA: TGTGCCAGCAGCTTAGTCCCCGGGAGCACTGAAGCTTTCTTT
D: NA; size: NA; J: TRBJ2-7; V: TRBV5-1; CDR3: CASAHQGGGSYEQYF; DNA: TGCGCCAGCGCGCACCAAGGAGGAGGTTCCTACGAGCAGTACTTC
D: NA; size: NA; J: TRBJ1-6; V: TRBV7-9; CDR3: CASSLGGLAVNSPLHF; DNA: TGTGCCAGCAGCTTAGGGGGACTAGCGGTTAATTCACCCCTCCACTTT
D: TRBD2; size: NA; J: TRBJ2-1; V: TRBV9; CDR3: CASSVLAGGLYNEQFF; DNA: TGTGCCAGCAGCGTCCTAGCGGGGGGGCTATACAATGAGCAGTTCTTC
D: NA; size: once; J: TRBJ1-2; V: TRBV4-3; CDR3: CASSATGYGYTF; DNA: TGCGCCAGCAGCGCAACGGGCTATGGCTACACCTTC
D: TRBD1; size: NA; J: TRBJ1-6; V: TRBV30; CDR3: CAWTKGQRHSPLHF; DNA: TGTGCCTGGACAAAGGGACAGAGGCACTCACCCCTCCACTTT
D: TRBD1; size: once; J: TRBJ2-7; V: TRBV4-1; CDR3: CASSHDGQGGSYEQYF; DNA: TGCGCCAGCAGCCACGATGGACAGGGGGGTTCCTACGAGCAGTACTTC
D: NA; size: NA; J: TRBJ2-5; V: TRBV29-1; CDR3: CSAALAGETQYF; DNA: TGCAGCGCCGCCTTGGCCGGGGAGACCCAGTACTTC
D: NA; size: NA; J: TRBJ2-1; V: TRBV7-2; CDR3: CASSDRDLSSYNEQFF; DNA: TGTGCCAGCAGCGACCGGGACTTAAGCTCCTACAATGAGCAGTTCTTC
D: TRBD1; size: NA; J: TRBJ2-1; V: TRBV5-4; CDR3: CASNRGETNEQFF; DNA: TGTGCCAGTAACAGGGGAGAGACCAATGAGCAGTTCTTC
D: NA; size: NA; J: TRBJ2-7; V: TRBV2; CDR3: CASTKEQGYEQYF; DNA: TGTGCCAGCACTAAGGAACAGGGCTACGAGCAGTACTTC
D: NA; size: NA; J: TRBJ2-3; V: TRBV2; CDR3: CASSEAGPQGNTQYF; DNA: TGTGCCAGCAGTGAAGCGGGGCCTCAGGGTAATACGCAGTATTTT